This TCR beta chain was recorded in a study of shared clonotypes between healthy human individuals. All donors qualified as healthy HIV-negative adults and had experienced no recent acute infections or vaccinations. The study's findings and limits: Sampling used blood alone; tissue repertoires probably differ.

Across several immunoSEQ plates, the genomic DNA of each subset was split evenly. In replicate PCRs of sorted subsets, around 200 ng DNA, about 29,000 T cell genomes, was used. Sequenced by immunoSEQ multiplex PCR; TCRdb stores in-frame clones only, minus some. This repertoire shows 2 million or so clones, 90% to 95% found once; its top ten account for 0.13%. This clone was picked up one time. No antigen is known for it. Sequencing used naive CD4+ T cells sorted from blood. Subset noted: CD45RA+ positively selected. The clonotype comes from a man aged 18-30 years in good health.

The CDR3 is CAISDVLGIQYF. In DNA, the CDR3 is TGTGCCATCAGTGACGTTTTAGGCATTCAGTACTTC. The chain joins TRBV10-3 to TRBJ2-4; D unresolved. The CDR3 extends over 12 amino acids. CDR1 is ENHRY and CDR2 is SYGVKD in the germline V gene. Trimming took off 3 bases at V and 9 bases at J, with 9 bases between the two ends.